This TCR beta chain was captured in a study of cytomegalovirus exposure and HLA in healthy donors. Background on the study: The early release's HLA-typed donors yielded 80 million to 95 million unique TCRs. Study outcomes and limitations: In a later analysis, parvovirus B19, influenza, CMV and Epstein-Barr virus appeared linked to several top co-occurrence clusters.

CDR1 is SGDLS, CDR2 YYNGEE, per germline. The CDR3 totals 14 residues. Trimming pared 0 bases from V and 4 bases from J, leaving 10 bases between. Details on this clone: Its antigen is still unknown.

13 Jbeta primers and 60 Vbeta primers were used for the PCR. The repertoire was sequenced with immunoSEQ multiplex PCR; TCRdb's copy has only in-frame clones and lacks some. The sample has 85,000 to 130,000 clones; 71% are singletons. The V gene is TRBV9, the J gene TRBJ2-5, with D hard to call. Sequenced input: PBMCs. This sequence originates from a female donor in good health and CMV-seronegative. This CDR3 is CASSVAFGTETQYF. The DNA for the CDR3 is TGTGCCAGCAGCGTAGCTTTTGGCACAGAGACCCAGTACTTC.